One sample yielded the 27 T cell receptor beta chains listed below, sequenced in a study of metastatic and nonmetastatic thyroid tumors (dated by TCRdb to 2020 to 2021). None of the patients had been given any treatment before thyroid surgery. Libraries were made using PCR. The sequencer was an Illumina HiSeq 4000. TCRdb reprocessed the public reads (quality trimming at Q25 with fastp, clone calling with MiXCR) and kept in-frame beta chains. The sample table holds roughly 59,000 clones, of which roughly 17% were seen once. About a tenth of the sample is held by the ten biggest clonotypes. What was sequenced was blood. These receptor sequences come from a male donor with papillary thyroid cancer or a benign thyroid nodule (not recorded which). Some clones in this sample may be carry-over from other donors' samples.

This clone was seen more than once but under ten times. It may be a read error: a sequence one base away is much more abundant. The chain employs TRBV9 and TRBJ2-1, with D perhaps TRBD2 (6 bases). V lost 3 bases, J lost 9 bases, and 13 bases lay in between. Per the germline V gene, CDR1 is SGDLS and CDR2 is YYNGEE. The CDR3 runs to 13 residues. CDR3 sequence (DNA): TGTGCCAGCAGCGCTCTCTCTAGCGCTGAGCAGTTCTTC. Its protein product is CASSALSSAEQFF.

This clone was counted ten times or more. This chain connects TRBV4-1 to TRBJ1-3; tentative D call: TRBD1 (5 bases). The CDR3 extends over 20 amino acids. Germline V CDR1 and CDR2: MGHRA, YSYEKL. V was pared by 2 bases and J by 0 bases, with 23 bases between. CDR3 coding DNA: TGCGCCAGCAGCCAACCCCCACTTAGACGGAGGGACGTCTCTGGAAACACCATATATTTT. Amino acid sequence: CASSQPPLRRRDVSGNTIYF.

This clone came up many times. The chain is built from TRBV7-2 and TRBJ2-2; 8 nucleotides line up with TRBD1. The CDR3 totals 14 residues. Trimming at V came to 1 base and at J to 6 bases, leaving 1 base not matched to a gene. Germline V gene sequence: CDR1 SGHTA, CDR2 FQGNSA. This CDR3 is CASSLGQGSGELFF. For the CDR3, the DNA is TGTGCCAGCAGCTTAGGACAGGGGTCCGGGGAGCTGTTTTTT.

This clone was observed many times. The chain joins TRBV11-2 to TRBJ2-2; D is perhaps TRBD2 (6 bases). CDR3 length equals 18 residues. Germline V gene lookup returns CDR1 SGHAT and CDR2 FQNNGV. The V end was cut by 1 base, the J end by 0 bases, with 15 bases between. The CDR3 loop is CASSLVPLAAANTGELFF. As DNA, the CDR3 is TGTGCCAGCAGCTTAGTACCCTTAGCGGCCGCGAACACCGGGGAGCTGTTTTTT.

This clone was detected ten times or more. The gene calls are TRBV9 and TRBJ2-5, with D perhaps TRBD1 or TRBD2 (6 bases each). This CDR3 has 14 residues. The V and J ends lost 0 bases and 4 bases respectively, with 10 bases between them. The germline V gene encodes CDR1 SGDLS and CDR2 YYNGEE. CDR3 sequence reads: CASSVVGGGETQYF. The CDR3 bases are TGTGCCAGCAGCGTAGTAGGAGGGGGAGAGACCCAGTACTTC.

Comment on this clone: This may be a read error: a much more frequent sequence differs by one nucleotide. Other DNA sequences of this sample code for an identical CDR3. The genes are TRBV29-1 and TRBJ2-3; 11 nucleotides align to TRBD1. Germline-derived CDR1 and CDR2 are SQVTM and ANQGSEA. The CDR3 sequence is 14 residues long. J was trimmed by 3 bases and V by 7 bases; bases with no gene match: 6. The CDR3 spells CSAGQGAPTDTQYF. As DNA, the CDR3 is TGCAGCGCCGGACAGGGGGCGCCTACAGATACGCAGTATTTT.

This clone appeared many times. This chain uses TRBV28 with TRBJ1-5; 10 bases are a match to TRBD1. CDR1 is MDHEN, CDR2 SYDVKM, per germline. The CDR3 runs to 16 residues. Germline trimming cut 4 bases from V and 7 bases from J; bases unmatched to any gene: 10. CDR3 amino acids: CASSSTGGFLMQPQHF. The CDR3, as DNA: TGTGCCAGCAGTTCGACAGGGGGCTTTTTGATGCAGCCCCAGCATTTT.

This clone was seen ten or more times. The V call is TRBV6-1, the J call TRBJ1-2; D uncertain. V was trimmed by 7 bases and J by 0 bases, leaving 21 bases between them. CDR1 MNHNS and CDR2 SASEGT come from the germline V gene. The CDR3 is 17 amino acids. CDR3 nucleotide sequence: TGTGCCAGCACCCTTGAGCGAGGACGGAGCCCTAACTATGGCTACACCTTC. Translated: CASTLERGRSPNYGYTF.

The rearrangement joins TRBV9 to TRBJ1-3, with 9 bases aligning to TRBD1. The CDR3 is made up of 16 amino acids. Trimming removed 0 bases from V and 5 bases from J; junction bases left unmatched: 6. The germline CDR1 and CDR2 sequences are SGDLS and YYNGEE. The CDR3 bases are TGTGCCAGCAGCGTAGGGGACAGGGAGGCTAGAAACACCATATATTTT. It codes for CASSVGDREARNTIYF.

This clone was found many times. The V call is TRBV7-2, the J call TRBJ2-1; D is ambiguous. Germline loops: CDR1 SGHTA, CDR2 FQGNSA. Trimming removed 5 bases from V and 12 bases from J, with 17 bases in between. The CDR3 extends over 13 amino acids. The CDR3, as DNA: TGTGCCAGCAGCATAGACCCTACGGTGTGGCAGTTCTTC. This sequence encodes CASSIDPTVWQFF.

This clone has ten or more counts. The genes are TRBV28 and TRBJ1-5; weak D call: TRBD1 (6 bases). This CDR3 has 17 amino acids. CDR1 and CDR2 (germline): MDHEN, SYDVKM. V dropped 4 bases and J dropped 2 bases, with 18 bases sitting between them. The CDR3 loop is CASSSPTGNWGNQPQHF. CDR3 sequence (DNA): TGTGCCAGCAGTTCCCCCACAGGGAACTGGGGCAATCAGCCCCAGCATTTT.

In its sample, this clone was seen once. This chain uses TRBV5-1 with TRBJ2-1; D not resolved. The CDR3 has 14 amino acids. The ends were cut back, 0 bases at V and 4 bases at J, with 8 bases in the middle. Germline loops: CDR1 SGHRS, CDR2 YFSETQ. CDR3 in DNA: TGCGCCAGCAGCTTGGAGTTTAGTTACAATGAGCAGTTCTTC. Its translation is CASSLEFSYNEQFF.

The V call is TRBV4-2, the J call TRBJ1-2; 8 bases agree with TRBD1. Trimming took 0 bases from V and 4 from J; bases not matched to a gene: 13. Germline CDR1 and CDR2: LGHNA and YNFKEQ. This CDR3 is built from 18 residues. The CDR3 DNA reads as TGTGCCAGCAGCCAAGATAGGCAGGGGGCGCTCCTCGGCTATGGCTACACCTTC. Its protein is CASSQDRQGALLGYGYTF.

This clone was seen repeatedly, ten times or more. The rearrangement joins TRBV6-2 or TRBV6-3 to TRBJ2-1, with a possible D match to TRBD2 (7 bases). Trimming stripped 2 bases from V and 6 bases from J, with 14 bases between. Germline V gives CDR1 MNHEY, CDR2 SVGEGT. The CDR3 has 15 amino acids. This chain's CDR3 is CASSYGRGAPNEQFF. The CDR3 nucleotides read TGTGCCAGCAGTTACGGTCGGGGGGCCCCCAATGAGCAGTTCTTC.

This chain uses TRBV5-1 with TRBJ2-2, with D unresolved. Between the trimmed V and J ends, which lost 4 bases and 4 bases, there was a span of 14 bases. This CDR3 is built from 15 residues. Germline CDR1 reads SGHRS; CDR2 reads YFSETQ. CDR3 in DNA: TGCGCCAGCAGCCTGTCTGTGGAGAGCACCGGGGAGCTGTTTTTT. This sequence encodes CASSLSVESTGELFF. Combining the CDR3 with reference TRBV5-1 and TRBJ2-2 gives the whole variable domain KAGVTQTPRYLIKTRGQQVTLSCSPISGHRSVSWYQQTPGQGLQFLFEYFSETQRNKGNFPGRFSGRQFSNSRSEMNVSTLELGDSALYLCASSLSVESTGELFFGEGSRLTVL.

This clone showed up just a few times. A single base separates this from a much larger clone, so it may be a read error. The V gene is TRBV9, the J gene TRBJ1-1; a weak D match, TRBD1 (6 bases). Trimming cost V 8 bases and J 3 bases, with 14 bases left between them. Germline V CDR1 and CDR2: SGDLS, YYNGEE. The CDR3 sequence is 13 residues long. CDR3 amino acids: CASSGVMDTEAFF. The CDR3 DNA sequence: TGTGCCAGTTCAGGGGTCATGGACACTGAAGCTTTCTTT.

This clone was detected ten times or more. The V call is TRBV29-1, the J call TRBJ2-5, with D possibly TRBD2 on 6 matching bases. The CDR3 extends over 15 amino acids. Trimming stripped 4 bases from V and 2 bases from J, with 17 bases between. Per the germline V gene, CDR1 is SQVTM and CDR2 is ANQGSEA. CDR3 in amino acids: CSVGLERPGQETQYF. CDR3 nucleotide sequence: TGCAGCGTTGGACTAGAGAGACCCGGACAAGAGACCCAGTACTTC. Full variable domain (missing parts from reference TRBV29-1 and TRBJ2-5): SAVISQKPSRDICQRGTSLTIQCQVDSQVTMMFWYRQQPGQSLTLIATANQGSEATYESGFVIDKFPISRPNLTFSTLTVSNMSPEDSSIYLCSVGLERPGQETQYFGPGTRLLVL.

This clone was seen at least ten times. V usage is TRBV4-1 and J usage is TRBJ1-5, with 8 bases matching TRBD1. Looked up from germline, CDR1 is MGHRA and CDR2 is YSYEKL. The CDR3 runs 15 residues. The V segment lost 4 bases and the J segment 0 bases; nucleotides outside the gene matches: 2. CDR3 nucleotide sequence: TGCGCCAGCAGCCCGGGACAGGTTAGCAATCAGCCCCAGCATTTT. Amino acid sequence: CASSPGQVSNQPQHF.

As concerns this clone: This may be a read error: a much more frequent sequence differs by one nucleotide. The V and J genes are TRBV6-4 and TRBJ2-2; D assignment may be TRBD1 or TRBD2 (6 bases each). Germline V gene sequence: CDR1 MRHNA, CDR2 SNTAGT. The CDR3 runs to 14 residues. CDR3 in amino acids: CASSKGGDTWELFF. Here the CDR3 DNA reads TGTGCCAGCAGTAAGGGGGGCGACACCTGGGAGCTGTTTTTT.

This clone came up many times. The rearrangement uses TRBV12-3 or TRBV12-4 and TRBJ2-4, with TRBD1 identical over 8 bases. The V and J ends lost 7 bases and 2 bases, in that order; junction bases with no gene match: 10. The CDR3 sequence is 16 residues long. The CDR3 DNA follows: TGTGCCAGCACTCAGGACAGGGTTCTAACCAAAAACATTCAGTACTTC. Amino acids: CASTQDRVLTKNIQYF.

The rearrangement uses TRBV9 and TRBJ2-6; D remains ambiguous. This CDR3 spans 15 amino acids. Between the trimmed V and J ends, which lost 4 bases and 2 bases, there was a span of 10 bases. CDR1 is SGDLS, CDR2 YYNGEE, per germline. The CDR3 DNA is TGTGCCAGCAGCCCCAACGAGGCTGGGGCCAACGTCCTGACTTTC. Translated, it gives CASSPNEAGANVLTF.

This clone has a count of ten or more. The rearrangement uses TRBV5-6 and TRBJ2-7; no definite D call. The CDR3 is 9 residues long. CDR1 and CDR2 from the germline V gene are SGHDT and YYEEEE. The V end lost 1 base, the J end lost 11 bases, and 4 bases lay between the germline ends. Here the CDR3 reads CASSLYKYF. In nucleotides, the CDR3 is TGTGCCAGCAGCTTGTATAAGTACTTC.

This clone has ten or more counts. CDR3 loop: CAWSLLDEQFF. The CDR3 nucleotides are TGTGCCTGGAGTTTGTTGGATGAGCAGTTCTTC. This chain uses TRBV30 with TRBJ2-1; no clear D gene. Looked up from germline, CDR1 is GTSNPN and CDR2 is SVGIG (reference sequence). This CDR3 is built from 11 residues. V lost 2 bases to trimming and J lost 8 bases, with 7 bases between them.

This clone was counted only a few times. Since a much larger clone is just one base distant, this may be a read error. The sample has other DNA sequences that encode this CDR3 too. The rearrangement joins TRBV5-4 to TRBJ1-2; TRBD1 might be the D (5 bases). V was trimmed by 0 bases and J by 2 bases, leaving 20 bases between them. The CDR3 has 18 residues. The V gene's germline CDR1 is SGHNT and CDR2 YYREEE (reference sequence). The DNA of the CDR3 is TGTGCCAGCAGCTTGGCCCGAGGTACAGGTGGAACCAACTATGGCTACACCTTC. Its translation is CASSLARGTGGTNYGYTF.

The V and J genes are TRBV5-6 and TRBJ2-7; 11 bases are shared with TRBD2. The CDR3 extends over 15 amino acids. The germline CDR1 and CDR2 sequences are SGHDT and YYEEEE. V gave up 4 bases and J gave up 2 bases; unmatched junction bases: 5. The CDR3 region is CASSQGLADAYEQYF. The CDR3 nucleotides are TGTGCCAGCAGCCAGGGACTAGCGGACGCCTACGAGCAGTACTTC.

As for this clone: A much more abundant neighbour one base away suggests this may be a read error. The CDR3 is CASSARHGWNTEAFF. The CDR3 DNA sequence: TGTGCCAGCAGCGCAAGACATGGTTGGAACACTGAAGCTTTCTTT. V and J are TRBV7-9 and TRBJ1-1; D not certain. CDR3 length equals 15 residues. Trimming cost V 5 bases and J 1 base, with 14 bases left between them. Germline-derived CDR1 and CDR2 are SEHNR and FQNEAQ (reference sequence).

To note about this clone: Germline and junction disagree at one end, which may indicate a read error. The chain combines TRBV6-2 or TRBV6-3 with TRBJ2-1; 8 bases are a match to TRBD2. The length of the CDR3 is 15 residues. Germline V gene lookup returns CDR1 MNHEY and CDR2 SVGEGT. The CDR3 protein is CASSYSTSVRNDQFF. The DNA for the CDR3 is TGTGCCAGCAGTTACTCGACTAGCGTGAGGAATGATCAGTTCTTC.